This T cell receptor beta chain was obtained from a study of CD8 T cells in ankylosing spondylitis. Study-wide results and caveats: In the blood and synovial fluid of reactive arthritis, some motif variants had been previously reported.

V was trimmed by 2 bases and J by 6 bases, leaving 11 bases between them. The CDR3 runs 13 residues. The germline gives CDR1 SGHRS, CDR2 YFSETQ. Concerning this clonotype: Its antigen remains unknown.

TCRdb passed the 5' RACE reads through MiXCR, listing each CDR3 protein once. The sample includes 250,000 to 300,000 distinct CDR3 sequences, approximately 20% of them seen just once. The chain combines TRBV5-1 with TRBJ1-2; possible D gene TRBD1, 6 bases. Sequenced input: blood, either unsorted or a sorted T cell fraction (not recorded which). This TCR came from a male donor with ankylosing spondylitis or in good health (not recorded which). This chain's CDR3 is CASSFGGQDGYTF. In DNA form, the CDR3 reads TGCGCCAGCAGCTTCGGGGGCCAGGATGGCTACACCTTC.